Below are 10 T cell receptor beta chains sequenced from a single sample in a study of spatial heterogeneity in lung cancer (dated by TCRdb to between 2018 and 2021). On the study overall, not on this receptor specifically: The tumor nonsynonymous mutation count correlated with the number of expanded intratumoral alpha and beta TCRs.

Receptor amplification or capture employed 5' RACE. The sequencer listed for this sample is NextSeq 500. TCRdb passed the public sequencing reads through fastp at Q25 and MiXCR, retaining productive beta sequences. Records with the same CDR3 protein are collapsed into one entry carrying the most frequent genes and DNA. Within this sample are about 30,000 distinct CDR3 sequences, with less than 9% of them counted one time only. The leading ten clones occupy roughly a quarter of the sample. The sample's time point, from its label and the paper: sample taken at primary tumor resection. These TCRs' antigens remain unknown. This material consisted of lung tumor tissue, taken at surgery. These receptors came from a male donor with early-stage non-small cell lung cancer.

Many counts were recorded for this clonotype. J is TRBJ1-4 and V is TRBV20-1, with D unresolved. Germline CDR1 is DFQATT and CDR2 is SNEGSKA (reference sequence). V lost 1 base to trimming and J lost 8 bases, with 11 bases between them. This CDR3 is 13 amino acids long. In nucleotides, the CDR3 is TGCAGTGCTAGAGGGCCATTGGGAGAAAAACTGTTTTTT. This gives the protein CSARGPLGEKLFF.

The rearrangement uses TRBV7-9 and TRBJ1-2; D gene ambiguous. From germline, CDR1 is SEHNR and CDR2 FQNEAQ (reference sequence). With 1 base removed from V and 7 bases from J, the gap between germline ends came to 10 bases. The CDR3 length is 13 residues. The DNA for the CDR3 is TGTGCCAGCAGCTTAGAAGGTTTTAGTGGCTACACCTTC. As protein: CASSLEGFSGYTF. The entire variable domain, with the rest obtained from reference TRBV7-9 and TRBJ1-2, is as follows: DTGVSQNPRHKITKRGQNVTFRCDPISEHNRLYWYRQTLGQGPEFLTYFQNEAQLEKSRLLSDRFSAERPKGSFSTLEIQRTEQGDSAMYLCASSLEGFSGYTFGSGTRLTVV.

In this sample, this clonotype turned up a few times. This sequence joins TRBV6-5 and TRBJ1-6, with TRBD1 as a possible D gene (6 bases). The V end lost 0 bases, the J end lost 5 bases, and 14 bases lay between the germline ends. The germline V gene encodes CDR1 MNHEY and CDR2 SVGAGI. The CDR3 consists of 17 residues. CDR3 protein: CASSYSAGEVDNSPLHF. The CDR3 DNA sequence: TGTGCCAGCAGTTACTCGGCAGGGGAGGTCGATAATTCACCCCTCCACTTT.

This clonotype appeared many times. The chain is built from TRBV6-6 and TRBJ2-7, with a weak D call TRBD1 (5 bases). The length of the CDR3 is 12 residues. The ends were cut back, 8 bases at V and 1 base at J, with 9 bases in the middle. Germline V gene data show CDR1 as MNHNY and CDR2 as SVGAGI (reference sequence). CDR3 bases: TGTGCCAGCCGCTCAGGGTCCTACGAGCAGTACTTC. Encoded protein: CASRSGSYEQYF.

In its sample, this clonotype was seen many times. The chain employs TRBV7-6 and TRBJ2-6; possibly TRBD1 for D (6 bases). There are 19 residues in the CDR3. V was pared by 5 bases and J by 0 bases, with 20 bases between. Germline assignment: CDR1 SGHVS and CDR2 FNYEAQ. The CDR3 loop is CASSLRGTGINSGANVLTF. The DNA of the CDR3 is TGTGCCAGCAGCCTTAGGGGGACGGGGATCAACTCTGGGGCCAACGTCCTGACTTTC.

This clonotype was detected many times. V and J are TRBV20-1 and TRBJ2-3, with 14 positions matching TRBD2. The CDR3 covers 16 residues. Germline lookup yields CDR1 DFQATT and CDR2 SNEGSKA (reference sequence). J gave up 5 bases and V 6 bases, and 10 bases lay outside the gene matches. The CDR3 DNA follows: TGCAGTGCCCGAGGGGGGACTAGCGGGGGCCAAGATACGCAGTATTTT. Amino acids: CSARGGTSGGQDTQYF.

This clonotype has more than one count but fewer than ten. V usage is TRBV6-6 and J usage is TRBJ1-2; no reliable D call. The CDR3 consists of 13 residues. The germline gives CDR1 MNHNY, CDR2 SVGAGI (reference sequence). With 6 bases removed from V and 0 bases from J, the gap between germline ends came to 8 bases. Written as DNA, the CDR3 is TGTGCCAGCAGGAATACAGCTAACTATGGCTACACCTTC. Translated, it gives CASRNTANYGYTF.

This clonotype was picked up many times. The chain recombines TRBV12-3 or TRBV12-4 with TRBJ1-1; perhaps TRBD1 as D (5 bases). The CDR3 has 13 residues. With 6 bases removed from V and 1 base from J, the gap between germline ends came to 9 bases. CDR3 sequence: CASSGQGNTEAFF. The CDR3 DNA follows: TGTGCCAGCAGCGGCCAGGGGAACACTGAAGCTTTCTTT.

There are many counts of this clonotype. V usage is TRBV11-3 and J usage is TRBJ2-3; 8 nucleotides match TRBD1. This CDR3 is 17 amino acids long. V trimming: 2 bases; J trimming: 3 bases; junction bases outside the gene matches: 10. Germline-derived CDR1 and CDR2 are SGHNT and YENEEA. CDR3 in DNA: TGTGCCAGCAGCTTATCCGGGACAGGCCTAAGAACAGATACGCAGTATTTT. Its translation is CASSLSGTGLRTDTQYF.

This clonotype was recorded at least ten times. CDR3 bases: TGTGCCAGCTCCCTAGAGCGGGGGGGCGATACGCAGTATTTT. This sequence encodes CASSLERGGDTQYF. The chain uses TRBV18 and TRBJ2-3; TRBD2 agrees at 10 bases. This CDR3 has 14 amino acids. Per germline, CDR1 KGHSH and CDR2 LQKENI. With 6 bases clipped from V and 6 bases from J, the junction kept 6 bases outside the gene matches.